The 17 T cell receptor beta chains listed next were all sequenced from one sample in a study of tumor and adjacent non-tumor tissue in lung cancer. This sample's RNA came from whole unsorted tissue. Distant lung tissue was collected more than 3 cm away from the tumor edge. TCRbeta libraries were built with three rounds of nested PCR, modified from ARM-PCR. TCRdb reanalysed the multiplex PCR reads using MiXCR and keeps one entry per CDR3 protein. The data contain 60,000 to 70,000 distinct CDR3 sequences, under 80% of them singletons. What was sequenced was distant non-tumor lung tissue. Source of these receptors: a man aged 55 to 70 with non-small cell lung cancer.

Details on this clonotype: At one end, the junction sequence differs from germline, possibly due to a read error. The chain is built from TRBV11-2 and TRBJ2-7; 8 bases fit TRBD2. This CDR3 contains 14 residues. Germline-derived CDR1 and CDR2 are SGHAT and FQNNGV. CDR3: CDSSYSGRNYEQYF. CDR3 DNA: TGTGACAGCAGCTACAGCGGGAGAAACTACGAGCAGTACTTC.

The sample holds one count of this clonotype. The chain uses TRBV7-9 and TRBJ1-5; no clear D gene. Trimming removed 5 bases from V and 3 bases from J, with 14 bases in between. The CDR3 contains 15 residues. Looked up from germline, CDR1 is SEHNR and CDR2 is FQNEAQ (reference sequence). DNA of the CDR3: TGTGCCAGCAGCCCCGCAGATAATCCCAATCAGCCCCAGCATTTT. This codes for CASSPADNPNQPQHF.

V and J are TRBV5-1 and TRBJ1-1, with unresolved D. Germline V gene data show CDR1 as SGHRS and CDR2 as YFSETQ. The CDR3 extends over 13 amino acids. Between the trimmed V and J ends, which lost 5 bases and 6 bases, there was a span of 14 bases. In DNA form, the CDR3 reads TGCGCCAGCAGTTCGAGCCAGTATTCTGAAGCTTTCTTT. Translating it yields CASSSSQYSEAFF.

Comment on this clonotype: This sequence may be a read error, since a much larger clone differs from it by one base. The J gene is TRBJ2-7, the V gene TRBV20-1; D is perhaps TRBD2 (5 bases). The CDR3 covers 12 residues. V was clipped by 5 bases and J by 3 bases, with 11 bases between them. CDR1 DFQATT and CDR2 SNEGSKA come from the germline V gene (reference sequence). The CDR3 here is CSAAGISYEQYF. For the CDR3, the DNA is TGCAGTGCTGCCGGGATTAGCTACGAGCAGTACTTC.

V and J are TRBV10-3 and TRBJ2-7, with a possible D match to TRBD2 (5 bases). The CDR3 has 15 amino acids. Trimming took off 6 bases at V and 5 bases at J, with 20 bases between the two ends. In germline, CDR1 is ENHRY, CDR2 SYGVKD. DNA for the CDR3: TGTGCCATCAGAAGGAGGAGAGTAACCACAGACGAGCAGTACTTC. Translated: CAIRRRRVTTDEQYF.

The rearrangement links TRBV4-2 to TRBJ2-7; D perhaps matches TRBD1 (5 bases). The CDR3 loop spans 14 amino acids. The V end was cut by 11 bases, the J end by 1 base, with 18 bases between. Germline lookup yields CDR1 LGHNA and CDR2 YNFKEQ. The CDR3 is CADSQERGSYEQYF. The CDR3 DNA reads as TGTGCCGACAGCCAAGAAAGGGGATCCTACGAGCAGTACTTC.

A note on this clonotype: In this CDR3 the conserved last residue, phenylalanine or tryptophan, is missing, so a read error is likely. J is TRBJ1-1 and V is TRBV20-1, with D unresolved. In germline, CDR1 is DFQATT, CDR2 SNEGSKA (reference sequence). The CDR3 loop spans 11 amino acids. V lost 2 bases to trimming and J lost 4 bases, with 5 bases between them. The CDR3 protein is CSARQSTEAFL. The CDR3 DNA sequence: TGCAGTGCTAGACAGAGCACTGAAGCTTTCCTT.

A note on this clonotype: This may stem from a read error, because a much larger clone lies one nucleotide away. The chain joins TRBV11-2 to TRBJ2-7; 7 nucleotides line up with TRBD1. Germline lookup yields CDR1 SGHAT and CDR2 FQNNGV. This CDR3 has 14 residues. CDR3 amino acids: CASRYTGTVYGQYF. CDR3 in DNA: TGTGCCAGCAGATATACCGGGACAGTTTACGGGCAGTACTTC.

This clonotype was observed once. CDR3 region: CASSLVAGVEKFF. CDR3 DNA: TGCGCCAGCAGCTTGGTAGCAGGAGTGGAGAAGTTCTTC. The genes are TRBV5-1 and TRBJ2-1; no clear D gene. The CDR3 loop spans 13 amino acids. V was pared by 0 bases and J by 14 bases, with 15 bases between. Germline V lookup: CDR1 SGHRS, CDR2 YFSETQ.

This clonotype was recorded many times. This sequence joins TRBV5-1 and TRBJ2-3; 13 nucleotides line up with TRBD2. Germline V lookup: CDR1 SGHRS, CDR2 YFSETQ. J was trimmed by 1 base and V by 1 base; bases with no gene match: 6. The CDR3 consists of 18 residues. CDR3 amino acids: CASSLTSGRAYGTDTQYF. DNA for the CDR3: TGCGCCAGCAGCTTGACTAGCGGGAGGGCCTATGGCACAGATACGCAGTATTTT.

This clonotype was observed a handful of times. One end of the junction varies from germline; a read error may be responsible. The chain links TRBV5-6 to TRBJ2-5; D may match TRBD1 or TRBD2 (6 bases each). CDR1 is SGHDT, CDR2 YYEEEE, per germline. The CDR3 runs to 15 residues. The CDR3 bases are TGTGCCAGCAGTATCGAGGGGGGCCGAGAAGAGACCGAGTACTTC. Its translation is CASSIEGGREETEYF. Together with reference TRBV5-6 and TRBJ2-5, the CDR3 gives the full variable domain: DAGVTQSPTHLIKTRGQQVTLRCSPKSGHDTVSWYQQALGQGPQFIFQYYEEEERQRGNFPDRFSGHQFPNYSSELNVNALLLGDSALYLCASSIEGGREETEYFGPGTRLLVL.

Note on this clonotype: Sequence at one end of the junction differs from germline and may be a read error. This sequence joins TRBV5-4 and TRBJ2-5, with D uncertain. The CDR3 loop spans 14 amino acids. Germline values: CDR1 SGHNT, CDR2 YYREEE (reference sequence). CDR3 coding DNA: TGTGCCATCAGCTACGATGAACAGACGGAGATCCAGTACTTC. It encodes CAISYDEQTEIQYF.

CDR3: CASSFGWDGYTF. CDR3 in DNA: TGTGCCAGCAGTTTCGGATGGGATGGCTACACCTTC. This chain links TRBV28 with TRBJ1-2; D gene unclear. The V gene lost 3 bases and the J gene lost 6 bases, with 8 bases spanning the gap. The CDR3 is made up of 12 amino acids. CDR1 is MDHEN, CDR2 SYDVKM, per germline.

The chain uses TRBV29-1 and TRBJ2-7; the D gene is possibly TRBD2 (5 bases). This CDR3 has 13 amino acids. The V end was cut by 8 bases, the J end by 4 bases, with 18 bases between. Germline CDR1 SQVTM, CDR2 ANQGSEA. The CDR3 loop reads CSTGRGSRYEQYF. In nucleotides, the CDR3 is TGCAGCACTGGGAGAGGGTCCCGTTACGAGCAGTACTTC.

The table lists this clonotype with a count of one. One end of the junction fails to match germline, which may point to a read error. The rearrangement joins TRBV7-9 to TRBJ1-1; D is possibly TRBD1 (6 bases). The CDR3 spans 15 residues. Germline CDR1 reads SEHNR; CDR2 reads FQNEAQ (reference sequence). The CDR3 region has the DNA TGTGCCAGCAGCTTCAGGAGGATGGGGGACACTGAGGCTTTCTTT. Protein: CASSFRRMGDTEAFF. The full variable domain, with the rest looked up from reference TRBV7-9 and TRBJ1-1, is DTGVSQNPRHKITKRGQNVTFRCDPISEHNRLYWYRQTLGQGPEFLTYFQNEAQLEKSRLLSDRFSAERPKGSFSTLEIQRTEQGDSAMYLCASSFRRMGDTEAFFGQGTRLTVV.

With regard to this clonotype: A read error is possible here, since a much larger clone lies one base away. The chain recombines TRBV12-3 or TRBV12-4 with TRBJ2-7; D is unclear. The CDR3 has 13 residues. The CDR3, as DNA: TGTGGCAGCAGTCCCGTCCGGGCTAGGGAGCAGTACTTC. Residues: CGSSPVRAREQYF.

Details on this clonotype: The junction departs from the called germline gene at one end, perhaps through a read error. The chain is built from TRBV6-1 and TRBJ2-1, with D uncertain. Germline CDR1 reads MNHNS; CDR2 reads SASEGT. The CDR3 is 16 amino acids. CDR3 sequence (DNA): TGTGTCAGCAGTGAGTATTCAACAAGCTCCTACAATGAGCAGTTCTTC. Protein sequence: CVSSEYSTSSYNEQFF.